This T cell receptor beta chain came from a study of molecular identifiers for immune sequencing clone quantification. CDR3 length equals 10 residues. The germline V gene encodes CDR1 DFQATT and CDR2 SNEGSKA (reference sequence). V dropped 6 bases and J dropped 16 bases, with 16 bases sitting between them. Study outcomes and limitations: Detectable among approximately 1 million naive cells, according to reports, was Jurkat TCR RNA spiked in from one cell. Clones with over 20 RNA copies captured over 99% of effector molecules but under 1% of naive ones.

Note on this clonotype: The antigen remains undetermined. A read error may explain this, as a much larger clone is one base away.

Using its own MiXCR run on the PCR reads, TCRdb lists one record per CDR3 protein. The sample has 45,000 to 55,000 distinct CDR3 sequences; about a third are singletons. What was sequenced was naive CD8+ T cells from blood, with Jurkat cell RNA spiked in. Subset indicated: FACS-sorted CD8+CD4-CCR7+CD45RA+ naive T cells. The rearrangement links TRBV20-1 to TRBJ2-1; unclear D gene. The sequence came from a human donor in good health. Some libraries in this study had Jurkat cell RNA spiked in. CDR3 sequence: CSATQRVGFF. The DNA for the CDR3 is TGCAGTGCAACCCAAAGGGTAGGTTTCTTC.